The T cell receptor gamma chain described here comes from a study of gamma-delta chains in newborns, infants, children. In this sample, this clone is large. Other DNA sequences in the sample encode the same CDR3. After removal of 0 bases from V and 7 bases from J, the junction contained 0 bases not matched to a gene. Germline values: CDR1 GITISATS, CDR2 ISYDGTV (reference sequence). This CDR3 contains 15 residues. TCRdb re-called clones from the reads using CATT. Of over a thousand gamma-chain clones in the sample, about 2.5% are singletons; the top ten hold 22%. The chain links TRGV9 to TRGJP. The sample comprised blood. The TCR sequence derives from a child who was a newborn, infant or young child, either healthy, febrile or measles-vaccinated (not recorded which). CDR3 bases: TGTGCCTTGTGGGAGGTGGAGTTGGGCAAAAAAATCAAGGTATTT. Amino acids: CALWEVELGKKIKVF.